The TCR beta chain under discussion was sequenced for a study of CD8 T cells in ankylosing spondylitis. Overall study results and limits: Disease-linked clones reportedly showed significant enrichment in matched ankylosing spondylitis synovial fluid. What seemed typical of ankylosing spondylitis blood was a TCR beta motif built from about 8 highly homologous variants. A CD8+ phenotype characterized the disease-linked clones, which were relatively rare in peripheral blood.

CDR1 and CDR2 from the germline V gene are SEHNR and FQNEAQ (reference sequence). This CDR3 is built from 15 residues. V was trimmed by 4 bases and J by 0 bases, leaving 12 bases between them. This clonotype was counted many times. Its specificity is unknown. Researchers built TCR beta libraries using quantitative 5'-RACE with molecular barcodes. Each CDR3 protein gets one entry after TCRdb re-called the 5' RACE reads with MiXCR. The sample carries about 200,000 distinct CDR3 sequences, 9.5% to 15% recorded once. The source is a male donor with ankylosing spondylitis or in good health (not recorded which). Sequenced: blood, either unsorted or a sorted T cell fraction (not recorded which). This chain joins TRBV7-9 and TRBJ1-2; D might be TRBD1 (5 bases). Here the CDR3 DNA reads TGTGCCAGCAGCTCTTACAGGCAACCTAACTATGGCTACACCTTC. It yields the protein CASSSYRQPNYGYTF.